This T cell receptor (beta chain) was documented in a study of T cell repertoires in cytomegalovirus infection. Study summary: CMV infection together with matching HLA type was indicated by public TCR beta signatures.

TCRdb called the reads again in MiXCR, with one record for every CDR3 protein. Of around 180,000 distinct CDR3 sequences detected, roughly 20% appear once; the ten largest clones hold 2.5% to 3%. Germline V gene sequence: CDR1 SGHRS, CDR2 YFSETQ. The CDR3 length is 14 residues. V lost 4 bases and J 2 bases, leaving 13 bases between the germline ends. Concerning this clonotype itself: Its specificity is unknown.

Study-level points and caveats: The study found HLA-C-restricted CMV-specific TCR beta clonotypes dominating the ex vivo response. Identification of carriers of CMV plus the relevant HLA was achieved through cumulative public TCR beta family frequency.

This receptor was taken from a human donor in good health (CMV status not recorded). Some clones in this sample may be carry-over from other donors' samples. The chain links TRBV5-1 to TRBJ2-7; tentatively, D is TRBD1 (6 bases). The sequencing input was PBMCs. In nucleotides, the CDR3 is TGCGCCAGCAGCACGACAGGAACACCCTACGAGCAGTACTTC. Translating gives CASSTTGTPYEQYF.